The rows below give T cell receptor beta chains drawn from one sample of a study of cytomegalovirus exposure and HLA in healthy donors. Assay used: immunoSEQ multiplex PCR; TCRdb lists only in-frame clones, some missing. The table has 150,000 to 200,000 clones, 65% to 80% seen once. The sequencing sample was made of PBMCs. The source of these receptors is a woman aged 40 to 50 in good health and CMV-seronegative. CDR3s include the opening cysteine and the closing phenylalanine or tryptophan. A D gene is named only where the DNA matches it firmly.

v_call d_call cdr3_aa
TRBV28 TRBD1 CASSRTGTAGYTF
TRBV25-1 TRBD2 CASSATSGRASGANVLTF
TRBV9 TRBD1 CASSVGSQGGAFF
TRBV18 TRBD2 CASSRLAGGVYNEQFF
TRBV5-6 - CASSLAMQLDNEQFF
TRBV5-1 TRBD2 CASSLTSGSGETQYF
TRBV7-2 - CASRRVNEKLFF
TRBV6-5 - CASSYRRNEQFF
TRBV11-3 TRBD1 CASSLVPLSRGQGREAFF
TRBV27 - CASSLSGDTGTDTQYF
TRBV27 - CASSLFQVKDTEAFF
TRBV11-3 - CASSLSVGNEAFF
TRBV19 - CASSIDGGRWGYTF
TRBV7-9 - CSSSQSRGIQPQHF
TRBV6-5 - CASSYSMRASPLHF
TRBV6-1 - CASSSWGGPNGYTF
TRBV4-1 TRBD2 CASSQEAGEGTGELFF
TRBV30 TRBD1 CAWNRDREIYGYTF
TRBV5-8 - CASSLTVATSGYTF
TRBV5-1 - CASSLAQGLRVADTQYF
TRBV4-3 - CASSQDGTPPYNEQFF
TRBV7-2 TRBD2 CASSLGWLAGGNEQFF
TRBV5-1 - CASSPKTSLGGETQYF
TRBV9 TRBD1 CASSPRDRGQQETQYF
TRBV5-1 TRBD1 CASSFQGATNEKLFF
TRBV7-8 TRBD2 CASSHLAGTSGRGYNEQFF
TRBV6-1 - CASKSGQITGELFF
TRBV7-8 - CASSLGAYEQYF
TRBV4-2 - CASSLSIGGPLNQETQYF
TRBV19 - CASSITGNYGYTF
TRBV28 TRBD2 CASSLAGGPGETQYF
TRBV5-6 TRBD1 CASSYTGTGFTEAFF
TRBV14 TRBD1 CASSQEGGLSGANVLTF
TRBV5-1 - CASSLAAWANTEAFF
TRBV5-1 - CASSPRGGGNTEAFF
TRBV19 - CASSIQGIYNEQFF
TRBV7-8 TRBD1 CASSLGTGTEGYTF
TRBV7-9 TRBD2 CASSSGGTSGRAGAHEQYF
TRBV7-2 - CASSLTPIGGNYGYTF
TRBV19 - CAYFRVYPITGELFF
TRBV11-2 - CASSLGSGSGYTF
TRBV11-2 - CASSPHSGNTDTQYF
TRBV7-2 TRBD2 CASSSTGSLAGWEQFF
TRBV27 - CASSTEQGRQPQHF
TRBV11-2 - CASSSGTPGMNTEAFF
TRBV7-2 TRBD2 CASSTVAGVLNEQFF
TRBV2 - CASRMDTSSEGYTF
TRBV5-8 - CASSLGSTGIGELFF
TRBV2 - CASRKGEAEAFF
TRBV19 TRBD2 CASSPRGGAGFF
TRBV27 TRBD2 CASSFQRDRWETQYF
TRBV5-1 - CASSLKGEKLFF
TRBV7-2 TRBD2 CASRLEASGAYEQYF
TRBV28 TRBD2 CASRLGLAASYEQYF
TRBV9 TRBD2 CASSASSGTSYNEQFF
TRBV9 TRBD2 CASSVAAGVGDEQFF
TRBV5-1 - CASSSDGDRTWGYTF
TRBV7-7 - CASSLAENQPQHF
TRBV7-9 TRBD1 CASSLTGGTNTGELFF
TRBV30 - CAWSERQVSSNQPQHF